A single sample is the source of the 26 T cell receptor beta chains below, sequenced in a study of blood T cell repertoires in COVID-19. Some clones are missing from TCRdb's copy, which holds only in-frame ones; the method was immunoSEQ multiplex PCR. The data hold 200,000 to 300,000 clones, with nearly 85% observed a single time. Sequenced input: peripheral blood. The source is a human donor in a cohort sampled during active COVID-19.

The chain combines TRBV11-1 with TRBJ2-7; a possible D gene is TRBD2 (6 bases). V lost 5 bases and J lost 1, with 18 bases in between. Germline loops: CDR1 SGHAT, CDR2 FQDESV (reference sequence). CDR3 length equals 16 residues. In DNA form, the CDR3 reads TGTGCCAGCAGCAAAACGGCGCGGGGATTTTCCTACGAGCAGTACTTC. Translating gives CASSKTARGFSYEQYF.

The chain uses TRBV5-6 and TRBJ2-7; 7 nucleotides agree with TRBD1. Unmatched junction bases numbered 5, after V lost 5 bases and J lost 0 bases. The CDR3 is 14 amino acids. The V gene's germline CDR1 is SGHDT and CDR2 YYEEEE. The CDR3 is CASSGTAVSYEQYF. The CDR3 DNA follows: TGTGCCAGCAGTGGGACAGCGGTCTCCTACGAGCAGTACTTC.

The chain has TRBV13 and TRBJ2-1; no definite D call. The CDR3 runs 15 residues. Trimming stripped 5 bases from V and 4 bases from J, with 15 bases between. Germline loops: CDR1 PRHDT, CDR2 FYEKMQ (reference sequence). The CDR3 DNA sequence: TGTGCCAGCAGCCCCATCGCGTTGCGTTACAATGAGCAGTTCTTC. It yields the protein CASSPIALRYNEQFF.

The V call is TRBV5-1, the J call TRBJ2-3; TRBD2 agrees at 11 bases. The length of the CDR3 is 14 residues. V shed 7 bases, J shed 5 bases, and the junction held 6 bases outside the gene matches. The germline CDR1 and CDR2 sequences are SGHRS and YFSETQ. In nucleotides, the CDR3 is TGCGCCAGCGCGTCTCTAGCGGGGGGAGATACGCAGTATTTT. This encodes CASASLAGGDTQYF.

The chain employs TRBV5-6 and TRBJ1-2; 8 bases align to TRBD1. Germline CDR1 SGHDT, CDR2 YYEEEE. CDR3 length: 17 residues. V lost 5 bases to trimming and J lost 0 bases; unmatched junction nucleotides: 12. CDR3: CASRFQERGQANYGYTF. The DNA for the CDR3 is TGTGCCAGCAGGTTCCAGGAACGGGGACAGGCTAACTATGGCTACACCTTC.

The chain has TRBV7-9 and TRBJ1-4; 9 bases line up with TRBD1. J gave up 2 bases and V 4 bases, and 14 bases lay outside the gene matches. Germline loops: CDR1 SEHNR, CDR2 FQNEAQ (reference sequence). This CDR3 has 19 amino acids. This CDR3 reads CASSSPTGGDLWTNEKLFF. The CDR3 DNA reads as TGTGCCAGCAGCTCCCCTACAGGGGGCGACTTATGGACTAATGAAAAACTGTTTTTT.

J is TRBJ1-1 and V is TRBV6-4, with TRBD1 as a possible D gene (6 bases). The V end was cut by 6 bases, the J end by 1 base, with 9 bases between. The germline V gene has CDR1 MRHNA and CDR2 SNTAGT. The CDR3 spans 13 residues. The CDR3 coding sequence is TGTGCCAGCAGATTACAGGGGAACACTGAAGCTTTCTTT. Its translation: CASRLQGNTEAFF.

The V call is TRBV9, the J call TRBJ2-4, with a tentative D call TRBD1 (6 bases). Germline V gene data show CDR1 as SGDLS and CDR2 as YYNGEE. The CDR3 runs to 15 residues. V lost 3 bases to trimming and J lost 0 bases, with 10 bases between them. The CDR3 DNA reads TGTGCCAGCAGCGGGGGGACACAAGCCAAAAACATTCAGTACTTC. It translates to CASSGGTQAKNIQYF.

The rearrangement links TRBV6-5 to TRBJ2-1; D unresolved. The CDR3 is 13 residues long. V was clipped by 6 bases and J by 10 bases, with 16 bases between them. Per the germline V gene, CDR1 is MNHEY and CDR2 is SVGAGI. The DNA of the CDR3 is TGTGCCAGCAGATACCACGGCTCAGGAGAGCAGTTCTTC. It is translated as CASRYHGSGEQFF.

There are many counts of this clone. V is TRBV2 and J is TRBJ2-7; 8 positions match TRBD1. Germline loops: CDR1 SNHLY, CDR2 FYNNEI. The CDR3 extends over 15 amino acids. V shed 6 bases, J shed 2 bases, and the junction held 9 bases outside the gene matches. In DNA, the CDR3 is TGTGCCAGCAGCGAAACCTGGACAGGGACCTACGAGCAGTACTTC. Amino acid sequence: CASSETWTGTYEQYF.

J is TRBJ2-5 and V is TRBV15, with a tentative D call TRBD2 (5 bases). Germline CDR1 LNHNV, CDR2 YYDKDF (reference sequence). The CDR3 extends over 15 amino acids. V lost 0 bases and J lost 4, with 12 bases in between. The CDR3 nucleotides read TGTGCCACCAGCAGAGACCCGGGCGAGGGAGAGACCCAGTACTTC. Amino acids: CATSRDPGEGETQYF.

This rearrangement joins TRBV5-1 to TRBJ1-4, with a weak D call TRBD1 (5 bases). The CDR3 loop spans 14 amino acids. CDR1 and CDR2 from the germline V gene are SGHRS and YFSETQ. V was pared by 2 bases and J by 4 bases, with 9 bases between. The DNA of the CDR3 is TGCGCCAGCAGCTTTGCGGGGGGTAATGAAAAACTGTTTTTT. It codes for CASSFAGGNEKLFF.

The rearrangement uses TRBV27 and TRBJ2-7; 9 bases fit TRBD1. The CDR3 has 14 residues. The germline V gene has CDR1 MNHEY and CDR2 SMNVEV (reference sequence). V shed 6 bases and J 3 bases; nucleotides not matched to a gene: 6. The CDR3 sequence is CASSPGTGNYEQYF. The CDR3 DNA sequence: TGTGCCAGCAGCCCCGGGACAGGGAACTACGAGCAGTACTTC.

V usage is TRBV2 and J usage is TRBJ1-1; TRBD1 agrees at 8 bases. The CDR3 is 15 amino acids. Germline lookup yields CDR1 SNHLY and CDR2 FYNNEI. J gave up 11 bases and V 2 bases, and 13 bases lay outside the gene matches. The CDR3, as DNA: TGTGCCAGCAGTGAACCTTACGGGACAGGCGAGGGGGCTTTCTTT. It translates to CASSEPYGTGEGAFF.

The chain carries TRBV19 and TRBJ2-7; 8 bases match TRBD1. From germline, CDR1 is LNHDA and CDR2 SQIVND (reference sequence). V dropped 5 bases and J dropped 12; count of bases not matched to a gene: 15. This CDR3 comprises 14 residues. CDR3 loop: CASSLKDRGAERYF. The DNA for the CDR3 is TGTGCCAGTAGTCTTAAAGACAGGGGAGCGGAACGGTACTTC. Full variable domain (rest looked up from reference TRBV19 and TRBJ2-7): DGGITQSPKYLFRKEGQNVTLSCEQNLNHDAMYWYRQDPGQGLRLIYYSQIVNDFQKGDIAEGYSVSREKKESFPLTVTSAQKNPTAFYLCASSLKDRGAERYFGPGTRLTVT.

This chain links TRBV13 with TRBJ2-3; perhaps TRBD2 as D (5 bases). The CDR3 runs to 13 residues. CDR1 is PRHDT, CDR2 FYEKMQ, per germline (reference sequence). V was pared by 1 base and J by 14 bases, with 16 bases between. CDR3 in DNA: TGTGCCAGCAGCTTAGAGTCGCGGGCTCTGCCGTATTTT. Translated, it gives CASSLESRALPYF.

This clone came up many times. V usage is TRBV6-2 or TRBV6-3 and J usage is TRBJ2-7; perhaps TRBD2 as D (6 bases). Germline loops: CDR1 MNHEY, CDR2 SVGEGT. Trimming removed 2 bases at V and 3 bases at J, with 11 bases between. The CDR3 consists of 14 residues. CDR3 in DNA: TGTGCCAGCAGTTACGAGGAGGGGAGCTACGAGCAGTACTTC. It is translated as CASSYEEGSYEQYF.

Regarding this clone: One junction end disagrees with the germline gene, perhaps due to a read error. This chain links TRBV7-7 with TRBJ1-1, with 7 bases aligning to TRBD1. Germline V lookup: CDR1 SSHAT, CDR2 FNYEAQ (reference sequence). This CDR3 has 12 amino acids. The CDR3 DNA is TGTGCTAGCAGCCCGGACAGGTCCTTGGGGTTCTTT. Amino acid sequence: CASSPDRSLGFF. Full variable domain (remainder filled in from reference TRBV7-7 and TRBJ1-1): GAGVSQSPRYKVTKRGQDVTLRCDPISSHATLYWYQQALGQGPEFLTYFNYEAQPDKSGLPSDRFSAERPEGSISTLTIQRTEQRDSAMYRCASSPDRSLGFFGQGTRLTVV.

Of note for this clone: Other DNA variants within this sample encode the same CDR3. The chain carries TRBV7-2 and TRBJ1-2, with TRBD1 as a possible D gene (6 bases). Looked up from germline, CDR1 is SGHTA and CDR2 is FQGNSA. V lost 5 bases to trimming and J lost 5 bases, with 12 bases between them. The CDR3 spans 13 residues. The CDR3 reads CASSLGQYYGYTF. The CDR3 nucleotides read TGTGCCAGCAGCCTCGGACAGTATTATGGCTACACCTTC.

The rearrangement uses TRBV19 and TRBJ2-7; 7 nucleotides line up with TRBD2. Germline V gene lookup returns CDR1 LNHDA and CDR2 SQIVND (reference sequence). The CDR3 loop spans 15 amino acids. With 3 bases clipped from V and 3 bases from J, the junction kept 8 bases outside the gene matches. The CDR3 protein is CASSIGLADYYEQYF. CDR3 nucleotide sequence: TGTGCCAGTAGTATTGGGCTAGCGGACTACTACGAGCAGTACTTC.

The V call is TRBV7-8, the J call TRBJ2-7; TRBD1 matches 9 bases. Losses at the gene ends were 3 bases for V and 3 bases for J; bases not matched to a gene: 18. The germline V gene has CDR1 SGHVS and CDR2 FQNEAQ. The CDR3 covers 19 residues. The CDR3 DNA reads TGTGCCAGCAGCTTCACCCCGGGACAGGGCGGCAAAAATCGCTACGAGCAGTACTTC. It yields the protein CASSFTPGQGGKNRYEQYF.

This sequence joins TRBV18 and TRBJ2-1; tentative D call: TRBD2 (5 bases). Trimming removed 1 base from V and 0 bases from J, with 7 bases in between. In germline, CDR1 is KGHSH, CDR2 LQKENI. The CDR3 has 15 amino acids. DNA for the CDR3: TGTGCCAGCTCACCACTAGCGAGCTCCTACAATGAGCAGTTCTTC. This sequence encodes CASSPLASSYNEQFF. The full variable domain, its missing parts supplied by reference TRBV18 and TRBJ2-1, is NAGVMQNPRHLVRRRGQEARLRCSPMKGHSHVYWYRQLPEEGLKFMVYLQKENIIDESGMPKERFSAEFPKEGPSILRIQQVVRGDSAAYFCASSPLASSYNEQFFGPGTRLTVL.

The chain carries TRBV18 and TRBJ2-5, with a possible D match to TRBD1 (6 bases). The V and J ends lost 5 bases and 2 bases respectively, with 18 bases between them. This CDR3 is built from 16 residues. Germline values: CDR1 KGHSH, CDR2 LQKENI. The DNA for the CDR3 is TGTGCCAGCTCATACGGACAGCACGGAAGACAAGAGACCCAGTACTTC. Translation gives CASSYGQHGRQETQYF.

In nucleotides, the CDR3 is TGTGCCAGCAGTGACTCTCCGTGGGCAGGGGGCGAACCCTATAATTCACCCCTCCACTTT. This encodes CASSDSPWAGGEPYNSPLHF. This chain joins TRBV6-4 and TRBJ1-6; 8 bases are a match to TRBD1. The CDR3 runs 20 residues. Trimming at V came to 0 bases and at J to 2 bases, leaving 12 bases not matched to a gene. Germline V gene lookup returns CDR1 MRHNA and CDR2 SNTAGT.

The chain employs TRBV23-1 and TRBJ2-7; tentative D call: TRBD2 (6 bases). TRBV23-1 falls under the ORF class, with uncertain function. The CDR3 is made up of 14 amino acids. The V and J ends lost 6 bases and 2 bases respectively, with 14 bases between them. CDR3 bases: TGCGCCAGCAGGCAAGCGGAGGGACCCTACGAGCAGTACTTC. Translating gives CASRQAEGPYEQYF.

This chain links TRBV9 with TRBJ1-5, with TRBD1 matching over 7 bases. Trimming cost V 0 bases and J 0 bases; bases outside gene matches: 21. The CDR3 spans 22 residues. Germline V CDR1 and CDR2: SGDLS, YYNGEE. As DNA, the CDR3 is TGTGCCAGCAGCGTAGGGAATAAACAGGGGCGTTGGGATCACAATAGCAATCAGCCCCAGCATTTT. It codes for CASSVGNKQGRWDHNSNQPQHF.